Listed below are T cell receptor beta chains from one sample, sequenced in a study of blood T cell repertoires in COVID-19. This table comes from immunoSEQ multiplex PCR, and its TCRdb copy is limited to in-frame clones, with some not included. The sample records about 88,000 clones, 70% to 90% being singletons. Sample: peripheral blood. The receptors here all came from a woman in her 70s with acute or convalescent COVID-19. CDR3s include the opening cysteine and the closing phenylalanine or tryptophan. The order of the fields is clone size, J gene, D gene, V gene, CDR3 protein, CDR3 DNA. A D gene is named only where the DNA matches it firmly. Clone size is given for some rows only: seen once, a few or many times, or a class if the clone is expanded.

once | TRBJ1-5 | NA | TRBV5-6 | CASSFTGYNQPQHF | TGTGCCAGCAGTTTTACAGGTTACAATCAGCCCCAGCATTTT
NA | TRBJ1-5 | TRBD1 | TRBV5-8 | CASSLGQGQVGNQPQHF | TGTGCCAGCAGCTTGGGACAGGGTCAGGTAGGCAATCAGCCCCAGCATTTT
NA | TRBJ1-3 | NA | TRBV29-1 | CSVATSPSGNTIYF | TGCAGCGTAGCGACCTCCCCCTCTGGAAACACCATATATTTT
NA | TRBJ1-3 | TRBD1 | TRBV7-8 | CASSPDRVPSFSGNTIYF | TGTGCCAGCAGCCCCGACAGGGTGCCCTCCTTCTCTGGAAACACCATATATTTT
NA | TRBJ2-1 | NA | TRBV29-1 | CSGLQVNEQFF | TGCAGCGGCCTACAGGTAAATGAGCAGTTCTTC
NA | TRBJ1-3 | TRBD1 | TRBV18 | CASSPLGTDGNTIYF | TGTGCCAGCTCACCCCTCGGGACAGATGGAAACACCATATATTTT
NA | TRBJ1-5 | NA | TRBV3-1/TRBV3-2 | CASSREGNQPQHF | TGTGCCAGCAGCAGGGAGGGCAATCAGCCCCAGCATTTT
NA | TRBJ1-5 | NA | TRBV19 | CASSEVSSQPQHF | TGTGCCAGTAGTGAGGTCTCCTCTCAGCCCCAGCATTTT
NA | TRBJ2-3 | TRBD2 | TRBV4-1 | CASSRLAGAGTDTQYF | TGCGCCAGCAGCCGCTTAGCGGGGGCGGGTACAGATACGCAGTATTTT
NA | TRBJ1-2 | TRBD1 | TRBV28 | CASSQGTRTGTIYGYTF | TGTGCCAGCAGTCAGGGGACCCGGACAGGGACTATCTATGGCTACACCTTC
few | TRBJ1-1 | NA | TRBV3-1/TRBV3-2 | CASRWGDDTEAFF | TGTGCCAGCAGATGGGGGGACGACACTGAAGCTTTCTTT
NA | TRBJ2-3 | NA | TRBV3-1/TRBV3-2 | CASSQLAGAGTDTQYF | TGTGCCAGCAGCCAATTGGCGGGGGCCGGCACAGATACGCAGTATTTT
NA | TRBJ2-2 | TRBD1 | TRBV13 | CASSLNRGYTGELFF | TGTGCCAGCAGCTTAAACAGGGGCTACACCGGGGAGCTGTTTTTT
NA | TRBJ2-3 | NA | TRBV5-8 | CASSLILADTQYF | TGTGCCAGCAGCTTGATTTTAGCAGATACGCAGTATTTT
NA | TRBJ2-3 | TRBD1 | TRBV19 | CASAGQGMHTQYF | TGTGCCAGCGCGGGACAGGGGATGCATACGCAGTATTTT
NA | TRBJ1-5 | NA | TRBV2 | CASIRNRGNQPQHF | TGTGCCAGCATCAGGAACAGGGGCAATCAGCCCCAGCATTTT
NA | TRBJ1-1 | NA | TRBV5-1 | CASSPPGGTEAFF | TGCGCCAGCAGCCCACCCGGAGGCACTGAAGCTTTCTTT
NA | TRBJ2-3 | NA | TRBV28 | CASSSPRGIGGDTQYF | TGTGCCAGCAGTTCTCCTCGGGGTATCGGCGGAGATACGCAGTATTTT
NA | TRBJ1-5 | NA | TRBV7-2 | CASSWANSNQPQHF | TGTGCCAGCAGCTGGGCAAATAGCAATCAGCCCCAGCATTTT
NA | TRBJ2-3 | TRBD2 | TRBV7-8 | CASSFPTSGSGGSTDTQYF | TGTGCCAGCAGCTTCCCGACTAGCGGGAGCGGAGGCAGCACAGATACGCAGTATTTT
few | TRBJ1-2 | NA | TRBV10-1 | CASSESGGYGYTF | TGCGCCAGCAGTGAGTCGGGGGGCTATGGCTACACCTTC
NA | TRBJ1-5 | TRBD1 | TRBV3-1/TRBV3-2 | CASSQDIGTGFNQPQHF | TGTGCCAGCAGCCAAGATATCGGGACAGGGTTCAATCAGCCCCAGCATTTT
NA | TRBJ2-4 | NA | TRBV6-5 | CASSLKNIQYF | TGTGCCAGCAGCCTCAAAAACATTCAGTACTTC
NA | TRBJ1-3 | NA | TRBV3-1/TRBV3-2 | CASSQEGQGYSGNTIYF | TGTGCCAGCAGCCAAGAGGGTCAGGGATACTCTGGAAACACCATATATTTT
NA | TRBJ2-1 | TRBD2 | TRBV5-5 | CASSTTRETSGIRVGEQFF | TGTGCCAGCAGCACTACTAGGGAGACTAGCGGGATTAGGGTAGGGGAGCAGTTCTTC
NA | TRBJ1-1 | TRBD1 | TRBV6-5 | CASSRKGQGTEAFF | TGTGCCAGCAGTAGGAAGGGACAGGGAACTGAAGCTTTCTTT
NA | TRBJ1-1 | NA | TRBV6-2/TRBV6-3 | CASSYPPYVGDTEAFF | TGTGCCAGCAGTTACCCGCCTTACGTAGGGGACACTGAAGCTTTCTTT
NA | TRBJ1-2 | TRBD1 | TRBV3-1/TRBV3-2 | CASSQEGTAYYGYTF | TGTGCCAGCAGCCAAGAGGGGACAGCCTACTATGGCTACACCTTC